Listed here are 13 T cell receptor beta chains from one sample, sequenced in a study of blood T cell repertoires in COVID-19. Assay used: immunoSEQ multiplex PCR; TCRdb lists only in-frame clones, some missing. The data contain approximately 400,000 clones, 85% to 90% of them singletons. Material: PBMCs or T cells enriched from blood (not recorded which). All receptors derive from a young woman who had recovered from COVID-19.

V usage is TRBV6-5 and J usage is TRBJ1-1, with a possible D match to TRBD1 (6 bases). CDR3 size: 15 residues. Trimming pared 6 bases from V and 1 base from J, leaving 15 bases between. In germline, CDR1 is MNHEY, CDR2 SVGAGI. The CDR3 DNA reads TGTGCCAGCAGCCGGATCCAGGGGCCGAACACTGAAGCTTTCTTT. Translating it yields CASSRIQGPNTEAFF.

The chain employs TRBV5-6 and TRBJ1-1; a weak D match, TRBD1 (5 bases). V shed 2 bases and J shed 7 bases, with 9 bases lying between them. Germline V gene lookup returns CDR1 SGHDT and CDR2 YYEEEE. The CDR3 spans 12 residues. In DNA form, the CDR3 reads TGTGCCAGCAGCTTTATGACAGATGAAGCTTTCTTT. It translates to CASSFMTDEAFF.

The chain uses TRBV5-5 and TRBJ2-3; D is unclear. V was clipped by 3 bases and J by 4 bases, with 3 bases between them. In germline, CDR1 is SGHKS, CDR2 YYEKEE (reference sequence). This CDR3 contains 11 residues. The CDR3 sequence: CASSSSDTQYF. CDR3 bases: TGTGCCAGCAGCTCCTCAGATACGCAGTATTTT.

J is TRBJ2-7 and V is TRBV6-5; D perhaps matches TRBD1 (6 bases). Germline V gene sequence: CDR1 MNHEY, CDR2 SVGAGI. This CDR3 region has 15 residues. V was trimmed by 10 bases and J by 2 bases, leaving 21 bases between them. The CDR3 coding sequence is TGTGCCATCAAGGAGCTTGAACAGGGTCCCTACGAGCAGTACTTC. It encodes CAIKELEQGPYEQYF.

In DNA, the CDR3 is TGTGCCAGCAGCTCGGGGCAGGGGCCAGGTAGTGAAAAACTGTTTTTT. It encodes CASSSGQGPGSEKLFF. The chain recombines TRBV5-4 with TRBJ1-4, with D tentatively TRBD1 (6 bases). Germline loops: CDR1 SGHNT, CDR2 YYREEE (reference sequence). The germline V and J ends were trimmed by 3 bases and 7 bases, with 19 bases remaining between them. The CDR3 runs 16 residues.

In this sample, this clone turned up once. The chain combines TRBV6-5 with TRBJ2-7, with D tentatively TRBD1 (6 bases). Trimming cost V 6 bases and J 3 bases, with 12 bases left between them. The germline V gene encodes CDR1 MNHEY and CDR2 SVGAGI. CDR3 length: 13 residues. This CDR3 is CASSRGQNYEQYF. The CDR3 nucleotides are TGTGCCAGCAGCCGCGGACAGAACTACGAGCAGTACTTC.

The rearrangement uses TRBV10-3 and TRBJ2-3, with 12 bases that match TRBD2. CDR1 and CDR2 from the germline V gene are ENHRY and SYGVKD. The CDR3 consists of 18 residues. With V trimmed by 8 bases and J by 4 bases, 16 bases remained unmatched. CDR3 in amino acids: CAIGTGITSGGTSDTQYF. DNA for the CDR3: TGTGCCATCGGGACAGGGATTACTAGCGGGGGGACTTCAGATACGCAGTATTTT.

V gene TRBV7-9 combines with J gene TRBJ2-5; 10 bases align to TRBD2. Germline V CDR1 and CDR2: SEHNR, FQNEAQ (reference sequence). V shed 1 base, J shed 5 bases, and the junction held 4 bases outside the gene matches. This CDR3 has 15 residues. The DNA of the CDR3 is TGTGCCAGCAGCTTAGATCGGACTAGCGGCGAGACCCAGTACTTC. It codes for CASSLDRTSGETQYF.

The CDR3: CASSPGQGWNTEAFF. Here the CDR3 DNA reads TGTGCCAGTAGCCCCGGACAGGGCTGGAACACTGAAGCTTTCTTT. V usage is TRBV19 and J usage is TRBJ1-1; 8 bases fit TRBD1. Germline-derived CDR1 and CDR2 are LNHDA and SQIVND (reference sequence). J was trimmed by 1 base and V by 6 bases; bases with no gene match: 7. The CDR3 has 15 amino acids.

This sequence joins TRBV30 and TRBJ2-2; TRBD2 matches at 13 bases. V lost 0 bases, J lost 6 bases, and 1 base stayed unmatched. CDR1 is GTSNPN and CDR2 is SVGIG in the germline V gene (reference sequence). This CDR3 has 15 amino acids. The CDR3 loop reads CAWSVGLAGAGELFF. CDR3 in DNA: TGTGCCTGGAGTGTAGGACTAGCGGGAGCCGGGGAGCTGTTTTTT.

In its sample, this clone was seen many times. The V gene is TRBV9, the J gene TRBJ1-1; D is uncertain. Trimming left V 0 bases short and J 1 base short, with 7 bases between. The CDR3 contains 14 residues. Germline lookup yields CDR1 SGDLS and CDR2 YYNGEE. The CDR3 spells CASSVEEANTEAFF. CDR3 DNA sequence: TGTGCCAGCAGCGTAGAGGAGGCGAACACTGAAGCTTTCTTT.

This chain uses TRBV5-5 with TRBJ1-1, with D maybe TRBD1 (6 bases). The germline CDR1 and CDR2 sequences are SGHKS and YYEKEE (reference sequence). CDR3 length equals 15 residues. V lost 0 bases and J lost 6, with 15 bases in between. The CDR3 nucleotides read TGTGCCAGCAGCTTGGTCGGGGGGCGGTTAGCTGAAGCTTTCTTT. Its protein is CASSLVGGRLAEAFF.

This clone was recorded once. The sample carries other DNA sequences with the same CDR3. The chain combines TRBV7-9 with TRBJ1-2, with 7 bases matching TRBD1. CDR3 size: 13 residues. Per the germline V gene, CDR1 is SEHNR and CDR2 is FQNEAQ (reference sequence). V shed 1 base, J shed 8 bases, and the junction held 4 bases outside the gene matches. This CDR3 reads CASSLGTGGGYTF. For the CDR3, the DNA is TGTGCCAGCAGCTTAGGGACAGGCGGGGGCTACACCTTC.